This T cell receptor (beta chain) stems from a study of Ad26.COV2.S vaccination and SARS-CoV-2 variants. Study information: Ad26.COV2.S, an intramuscular injection, was given once or twice 56 days apart. General study points: Overall T cell responses may have been underestimated by the analyses of TCR breadth and depth.

This table comes from immunoSEQ multiplex PCR, and its TCRdb copy is limited to in-frame clones, with some not included. The data contain hundreds of thousands of clones, 80% to 95% of them singletons. Stated treatment: over 15 received Ad26.COV2.S at low or high dose, single or two shots; about 5 received placebo; per-sample allocation not given. Following the first vaccine or placebo injection, samples were taken on day 63. The individual, an adult aged 18-55 years, was a donor in Boston. A note on this clone: The antigen remains undetermined.

Germline loops: CDR1 SGHRS, CDR2 YFSETQ. There are 14 residues in the CDR3. V gave up 0 bases and J gave up 2 bases, with 6 bases separating them. Specimen: peripheral blood, collected in a trial of Ad26.COV2.S vaccine versus placebo. The receptor comes from a person aged 18 to 59 who received the Ad26.COV2.S COVID-19 vaccine or a placebo. This chain uses TRBV5-1 with TRBJ1-5; no definite D call. CDR3 nucleotides: TGCGCCAGCAGCTTGGAGGCGGGCAATCAGCCCCAGCATTTT. It specifies CASSLEAGNQPQHF. The full variable domain, its missing parts supplied by reference TRBV5-1 and TRBJ1-5, is KAGVTQTPRYLIKTRGQQVTLSCSPISGHRSVSWYQQTPGQGLQFLFEYFSETQRNKGNFPGRFSGRQFSNSRSEMNVSTLELGDSALYLCASSLEAGNQPQHFGDGTRLSIL.